The 22 T cell receptor beta chains reported below all come from one sample, sequenced in a study of blood T cell repertoires in COVID-19. Sequenced by immunoSEQ multiplex PCR; TCRdb stores in-frame clones only, minus some. This sample has approximately 75,000 clones; about 79% occur once, and the top ten carry about a fifth. Input material: peripheral blood. The receptors derive from a woman aged 45-59 years with acute or convalescent COVID-19.

V and J are TRBV7-9 and TRBJ2-1; D not certain. The germline V gene has CDR1 SEHNR and CDR2 FQNEAQ (reference sequence). V shed 1 base and J shed 0 bases, with 13 bases lying between them. The length of the CDR3 is 17 residues. CDR3 nucleotide sequence: TGTGCCAGCAGCTTAGAAGCGACGTCCAGCTCCTACAATGAGCAGTTCTTC. It encodes CASSLEATSSSYNEQFF.

The rearrangement links TRBV27 to TRBJ2-7; a weak D match, TRBD2 (6 bases). Germline V CDR1 and CDR2: MNHEY, SMNVEV (reference sequence). The CDR3 loop spans 14 amino acids. With 3 bases removed from V and 3 bases from J, the gap between germline ends came to 12 bases. As DNA, the CDR3 is TGTGCCAGCAGTTTTGTCCAGGGAGGCTACGAGCAGTACTTC. Residues: CASSFVQGGYEQYF.

This chain uses TRBV9 with TRBJ2-7; tentative D call: TRBD2 (6 bases). Trimming stripped 0 bases from V and 0 bases from J, with 13 bases between. There are 16 residues in the CDR3. Germline V gene data show CDR1 as SGDLS and CDR2 as YYNGEE. CDR3: CASSVGAGPRSYEQYF. CDR3 nucleotides: TGTGCCAGCAGCGTAGGGGCGGGGCCGCGCTCCTACGAGCAGTACTTC.

V gene TRBV18 combines with J gene TRBJ2-2; 10 bases map to TRBD2. Losses at the gene ends were 1 base for V and 3 bases for J; bases not matched to a gene: 8. Germline values: CDR1 KGHSH, CDR2 LQKENI. The CDR3 runs 18 residues. CDR3 sequence reads: CASSPLPLAGVDTGELFF. In nucleotides, the CDR3 is TGTGCCAGCTCACCACTTCCGCTAGCGGGAGTTGACACCGGGGAGCTGTTTTTT.

The chain is built from TRBV15 and TRBJ2-6; D is ambiguous. Trimming left V 0 bases short and J 0 bases short, with 21 bases between. Looked up from germline, CDR1 is LNHNV and CDR2 is YYDKDF (reference sequence). The CDR3 loop spans 21 amino acids. CDR3 residues: CATSRDHFGFGLSSGANVLTF. The CDR3 region has the DNA TGTGCCACCAGCAGAGATCATTTTGGGTTTGGGCTCAGCTCTGGGGCCAACGTCCTGACTTTC.

This chain joins TRBV5-6 and TRBJ1-4; TRBD1 aligns across 7 bases. V lost 2 bases, J lost 6 bases, and 13 bases stayed unmatched. Germline V gives CDR1 SGHDT, CDR2 YYEEEE. The CDR3 is made up of 17 amino acids. CDR3 coding DNA: TGTGCCAGCAGCTTAACAGGGGAAGTCCTTCAGGATGAAAAACTGTTTTTT. Its protein is CASSLTGEVLQDEKLFF. Variable domain in full (rest from reference TRBV5-6 and TRBJ1-4): DAGVTQSPTHLIKTRGQQVTLRCSPKSGHDTVSWYQQALGQGPQFIFQYYEEEERQRGNFPDRFSGHQFPNYSSELNVNALLLGDSALYLCASSLTGEVLQDEKLFFGSGTQLSVL.

The V call is TRBV5-4, the J call TRBJ1-3; TRBD1 matches at 7 bases. The germline gives CDR1 SGHNT, CDR2 YYREEE (reference sequence). Trimming took 3 bases from V and 1 from J; bases not matched to a gene: 4. This CDR3 has 15 residues. The CDR3 DNA reads as TGTGCCAGCAGCTCCGCGGGACAGTCTGGAAACACCATATATTTT. Its translation: CASSSAGQSGNTIYF.

This rearrangement joins TRBV28 to TRBJ2-5; 7 nucleotides agree with TRBD1. Germline CDR1 MDHEN, CDR2 SYDVKM. This CDR3 comprises 14 residues. The V and J ends lost 7 bases and 1 base, in that order; junction bases with no gene match: 6. This CDR3 is CASNQDRLQETQYF. As DNA, the CDR3 is TGTGCCAGCAACCAGGACAGGCTCCAAGAGACCCAGTACTTC.

This chain uses TRBV13 with TRBJ1-1; D unresolved. The CDR3 is 16 amino acids. Per the germline V gene, CDR1 is PRHDT and CDR2 is FYEKMQ (reference sequence). Trimming pared 1 base from V and 7 bases from J, leaving 19 bases between. This chain's CDR3 is CASSLERATGSREAFF. CDR3 in DNA: TGTGCCAGCAGCTTAGAGCGGGCGACGGGGTCTCGTGAAGCTTTCTTT.

V and J are TRBV6-1 and TRBJ1-2; D is possibly TRBD1 (6 bases). CDR3 length: 15 amino acids. Looked up from germline, CDR1 is MNHNS and CDR2 is SASEGT. Trimming removed 0 bases from V and 7 bases from J, with 15 bases in between. The CDR3 sequence: CASSEAGGGPGGYTF. CDR3 coding DNA: TGTGCCAGCAGTGAAGCAGGCGGGGGCCCGGGTGGCTACACCTTC.

The V call is TRBV7-8, the J call TRBJ2-7; D perhaps matches TRBD2 (5 bases). The CDR3 contains 16 residues. V dropped 2 bases and J dropped 0 bases, with 14 bases sitting between them. CDR1 is SGHVS and CDR2 is FQNEAQ in the germline V gene. The CDR3 is CASSLYRRDSSYEQYF. The CDR3 DNA sequence: TGTGCCAGCAGCTTATATCGACGGGATAGCTCCTACGAGCAGTACTTC.

This clone has only one observation. The CDR3 DNA reads TGCAGCGTTGTACAGAACACTGAAGCTTTCTTT. Translated, it gives CSVVQNTEAFF. The chain recombines TRBV29-1 with TRBJ1-1, with unresolved D. Germline V gene sequence: CDR1 SQVTM, CDR2 ANQGSEA. V shed 4 bases and J shed 1 base, with 4 bases lying between them. The CDR3 loop spans 11 amino acids.

The V gene is TRBV5-1, the J gene TRBJ2-7; 16 positions match TRBD2. This CDR3 has 19 amino acids. The trim removed 4 bases at V and 5 bases at J, leaving 15 bases unmatched. The germline CDR1 and CDR2 sequences are SGHRS and YFSETQ. The CDR3 loop is CASSLYPGGLAGGMDEQYF. The CDR3 coding sequence is TGCGCCAGCAGCCTATATCCTGGGGGACTAGCGGGAGGGATGGACGAGCAGTACTTC.

The CDR3 loop reads CASSGTGATNEKLFF. The CDR3 coding sequence is TGTGCCAGCAGTGGGACAGGGGCAACTAATGAAAAACTGTTTTTT. The chain employs TRBV2 and TRBJ1-4, with TRBD1 matching 9 bases. The germline CDR1 and CDR2 sequences are SNHLY and FYNNEI. The CDR3 is 15 residues long. Trimming took 4 bases from V and 0 from J; bases not matched to a gene: 0. Together with reference TRBV2 and TRBJ1-4, the CDR3 gives the full variable domain: EPEVTQTPSHQVTQMGQEVILRCVPISNHLYFYWYRQILGQKVEFLVSFYNNEISEKSEIFDDQFSVERPDGSNFTLKIRSTKLEDSAMYFCASSGTGATNEKLFFGSGTQLSVL.

The CDR3 DNA is TGCGCCAGCAGCTTTTCCCCCCTAGAAGCCTATGGCTACACCTTC. Translation: CASSFSPLEAYGYTF. The chain couples TRBV5-1 to TRBJ1-2, with D unresolved. The CDR3 contains 15 residues. Germline lookup yields CDR1 SGHRS and CDR2 YFSETQ. Deletions cut 2 bases from V and 4 bases from J, with 15 bases between.

This chain joins TRBV6-5 and TRBJ2-7, with 9 bases lining up with TRBD1. J was trimmed by 7 bases and V by 7 bases; bases with no gene match: 14. The CDR3 loop spans 15 amino acids. Germline V gene lookup returns CDR1 MNHEY and CDR2 SVGAGI. This CDR3 is CASNKGTGPLREQYF. CDR3 bases: TGTGCCAGCAACAAAGGGACAGGGCCCTTGAGAGAGCAGTACTTC.

Note on this clone: At the DNA level, this CDR3 is encoded by other sequences in the same sample as well. The rearrangement joins TRBV27 to TRBJ1-2; D might be TRBD1 (6 bases). The germline CDR1 and CDR2 sequences are MNHEY and SMNVEV (reference sequence). Trimming removed 6 bases from V and 4 bases from J, with 15 bases in between. The CDR3 runs 14 residues. CDR3 residues: CASSLGGFPYGYTF. The DNA for the CDR3 is TGTGCCAGCAGCCTAGGGGGTTTTCCCTATGGCTACACCTTC.

This chain links TRBV6-5 with TRBJ1-1, with TRBD1 identical over 8 bases. Per the germline V gene, CDR1 is MNHEY and CDR2 is SVGAGI. V shed 0 bases, J shed 4 bases, and the junction held 1 base outside the gene matches. The CDR3 length is 14 residues. CDR3 region: CASSYSDRVTEAFF. For the CDR3, the DNA is TGTGCCAGCAGTTACTCGGACAGGGTCACTGAAGCTTTCTTT.

The rearrangement links TRBV25-1 to TRBJ2-7; no definite D call. Germline loops: CDR1 MGHDK, CDR2 SYGVNS. V was pared by 4 bases and J by 4 bases, with 8 bases between. CDR3 size: 12 residues. The CDR3 reads CASSAVGYEQYF. CDR3 nucleotide sequence: TGTGCCAGCAGTGCTGTCGGGTACGAGCAGTACTTC.

The chain uses TRBV4-2 and TRBJ2-2; a weak D match, TRBD2 (6 bases). The CDR3 covers 15 residues. Germline V gene sequence: CDR1 LGHNA, CDR2 YNFKEQ. V lost 1 base and J 8 bases, leaving 14 bases between the germline ends. This CDR3 is CASSQGRERAGELFF. The CDR3 DNA reads TGTGCCAGCAGCCAAGGCCGGGAGCGGGCGGGGGAGCTGTTTTTT.

The chain uses TRBV7-3 and TRBJ2-2, with 11 bases aligning to TRBD1. V trimming: 5 bases; J trimming: 6 bases; junction bases outside the gene matches: 5. The germline V gene has CDR1 SGHTA and CDR2 FQGTGA. This CDR3 spans 15 amino acids. This CDR3 is CASSRTGGSAGELFF. CDR3 DNA: TGTGCCAGCAGCCGGACAGGGGGCTCTGCCGGGGAGCTGTTTTTT.

This chain links TRBV19 with TRBJ1-2; D remains unclear. Looked up from germline, CDR1 is LNHDA and CDR2 is SQIVND (reference sequence). CDR3 length equals 13 residues. V dropped 7 bases and J dropped 2 bases, with 11 bases sitting between them. Written as DNA, the CDR3 is TGTGCCAGTACGGCGGGCTGGAACTATGGCTACACCTTC. This gives the protein CASTAGWNYGYTF. The full variable domain, rest sourced from reference TRBV19 and TRBJ1-2, is DGGITQSPKYLFRKEGQNVTLSCEQNLNHDAMYWYRQDPGQGLRLIYYSQIVNDFQKGDIAEGYSVSREKKESFPLTVTSAQKNPTAFYLCASTAGWNYGYTFGSGTRLTVV.